The 2 T cell receptor beta chains given below trace back to one sample, sequenced in a study of blood T cell dynamics during melanoma immunotherapy. The method was immunoSEQ multiplex PCR; TCRdb's version includes in-frame clones alone and lacks a portion of them. The sample has about 28,000 clones; roughly 83% are singletons. The time point denotes: week 3, after first cycle of checkpoint inhibitor. The sequences come from blood, collected from a patient treated with checkpoint blockade. These receptors were collected from a human donor with melanoma.

This chain joins TRBV7-8 and TRBJ2-2, with 11 bases matching TRBD1. CDR1 and CDR2 (germline): SGHVS, FQNEAQ. This CDR3 region has 14 residues. J was trimmed by 5 bases and V by 5 bases; bases with no gene match: 1. This CDR3 is CASSRDRGTGELFF. The CDR3 DNA follows: TGTGCCAGCAGCCGGGACAGGGGGACCGGGGAGCTGTTTTTT.

V is TRBV30 and J is TRBJ2-5; 7 bases are shared with TRBD1. Germline V gene lookup returns CDR1 GTSNPN and CDR2 SVGIG (reference sequence). This CDR3 contains 16 residues. Trimming cost V 2 bases and J 7 bases; bases outside gene matches: 16. The CDR3 sequence: CAWSTTPGTVRGTQYF. The CDR3 DNA is TGTGCCTGGAGTACCACCCCCGGGACAGTCCGTGGGACCCAGTACTTC.